The TCR beta chain under discussion was sequenced for a study of blood T cells in healthy people across ages. Alongside a J-beta primer mix, a sample-barcoded 5' primer served in a second PCR lasting roughly 6 to 11 cycles. MiXCR, applied by TCRdb to the 5' RACE reads, yields one record per CDR3 protein. Of 600,000 to 850,000 distinct CDR3 sequences listed, 25% were seen once; the top ten hold around 9.2%. The CDR3 runs 18 residues. V shed 3 bases and J shed 2 bases, with 20 bases lying between them. The germline V gene has CDR1 LGHNA and CDR2 YNFKEQ. In this sample, this clonotype turned up a few times. These data were also reused for a study on T cells of mothers and their children.

The V and J genes are TRBV4-2 and TRBJ2-1, with a possible D match to TRBD1 (6 bases). Sequencing used blood. This TCR was sampled from a boy aged 5-17 years in good health. DNA for the CDR3: TGTGCCAGCAGCCAGCCGGGACCGGGACACGACACCTACAATGAGCAGTTCTTC. As protein: CASSQPGPGHDTYNEQFF.